The T cell receptor (beta chain) under discussion was sequenced for a study of blood T cell repertoires in COVID-19. The CDR3 length is 16 residues. Trimming removed 8 bases from V and 0 bases from J; junction bases left unmatched: 11. Looked up from germline, CDR1 is LNHDA and CDR2 is SQIVND (reference sequence). Individuals drawn from 24 US areas were roughly 18 to 89 years old. Measured with immunoSEQ multiplex PCR; TCRdb has only the in-frame clones, and not every one. The sample has a few hundred thousand clones; approximately 90% are singletons. The clonotype originates from a woman aged 50 to 60 who had recovered from COVID-19. V and J are TRBV19 and TRBJ2-7; TRBD2 aligns across 9 bases. The sample consisted of PBMCs or T cells enriched from blood (not recorded which). This CDR3 is CASQVSGGPSSYEQYF. CDR3 DNA: TGTGCCAGTCAGGTCAGCGGGGGGCCAAGCTCCTACGAGCAGTACTTC. The full variable domain, completed using reference TRBV19 and TRBJ2-7, is DGGITQSPKYLFRKEGQNVTLSCEQNLNHDAMYWYRQDPGQGLRLIYYSQIVNDFQKGDIAEGYSVSREKKESFPLTVTSAQKNPTAFYLCASQVSGGPSSYEQYFGPGTRLTVT.